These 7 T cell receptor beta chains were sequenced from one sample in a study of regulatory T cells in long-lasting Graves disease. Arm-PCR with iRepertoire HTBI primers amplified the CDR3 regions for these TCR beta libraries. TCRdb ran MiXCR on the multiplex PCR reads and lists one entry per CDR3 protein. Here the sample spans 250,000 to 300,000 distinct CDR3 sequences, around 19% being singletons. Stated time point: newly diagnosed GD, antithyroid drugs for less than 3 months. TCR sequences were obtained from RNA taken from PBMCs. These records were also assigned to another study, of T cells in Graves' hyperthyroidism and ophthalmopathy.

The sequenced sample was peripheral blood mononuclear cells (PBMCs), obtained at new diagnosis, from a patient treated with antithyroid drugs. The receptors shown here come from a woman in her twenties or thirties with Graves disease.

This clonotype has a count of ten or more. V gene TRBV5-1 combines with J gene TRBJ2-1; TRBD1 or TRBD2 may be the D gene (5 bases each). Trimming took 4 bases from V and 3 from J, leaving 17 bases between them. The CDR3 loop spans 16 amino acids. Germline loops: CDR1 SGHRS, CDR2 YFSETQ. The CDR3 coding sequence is TGCGCCAGCAGCATCAATCATGGGGGTGTCTACAATGAGCAGTTCTTC. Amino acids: CASSINHGGVYNEQFF. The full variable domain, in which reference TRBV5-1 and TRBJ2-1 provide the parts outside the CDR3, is KAGVTQTPRYLIKTRGQQVTLSCSPISGHRSVSWYQQTPGQGLQFLFEYFSETQRNKGNFPGRFSGRQFSNSRSEMNVSTLELGDSALYLCASSINHGGVYNEQFFGPGTRLTVL.

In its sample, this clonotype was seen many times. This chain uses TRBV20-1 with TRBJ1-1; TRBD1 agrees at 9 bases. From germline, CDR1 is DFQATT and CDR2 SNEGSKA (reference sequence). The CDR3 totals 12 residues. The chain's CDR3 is CNASGTGREAFF. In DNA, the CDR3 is TGCAATGCCTCCGGGACAGGGAGAGAAGCTTTCTTT.

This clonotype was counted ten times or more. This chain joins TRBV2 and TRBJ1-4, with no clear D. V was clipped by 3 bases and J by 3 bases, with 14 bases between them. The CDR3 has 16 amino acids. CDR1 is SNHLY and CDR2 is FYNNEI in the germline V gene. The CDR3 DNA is TGTGCCAGCAGTGATCCCTACAGCGCTTCTAATGAAAAACTGTTTTTT. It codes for CASSDPYSASNEKLFF.

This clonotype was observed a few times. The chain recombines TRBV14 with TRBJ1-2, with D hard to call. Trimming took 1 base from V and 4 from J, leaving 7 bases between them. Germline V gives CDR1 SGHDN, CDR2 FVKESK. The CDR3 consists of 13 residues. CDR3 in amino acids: CASSQGISYGYTF. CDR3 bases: TGTGCCAGCAGCCAAGGGATTTCCTATGGCTACACCTTC.

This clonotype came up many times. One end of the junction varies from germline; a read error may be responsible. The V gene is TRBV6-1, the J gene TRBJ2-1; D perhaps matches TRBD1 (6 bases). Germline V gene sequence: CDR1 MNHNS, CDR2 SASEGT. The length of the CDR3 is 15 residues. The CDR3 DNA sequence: TGTGCCAGCAGTCCTTCAGGGGTTGTCAGCAATGAACAGTTCTTC. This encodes CASSPSGVVSNEQFF.

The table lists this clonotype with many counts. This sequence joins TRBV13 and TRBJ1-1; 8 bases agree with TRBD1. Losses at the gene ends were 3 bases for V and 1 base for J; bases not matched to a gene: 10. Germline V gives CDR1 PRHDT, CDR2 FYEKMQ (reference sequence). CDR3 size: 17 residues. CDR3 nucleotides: TGTGCCAGCAGCTTTTTGTGGACCAGGGGGCAGAACACTGAAGCTTTCTTT. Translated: CASSFLWTRGQNTEAFF.

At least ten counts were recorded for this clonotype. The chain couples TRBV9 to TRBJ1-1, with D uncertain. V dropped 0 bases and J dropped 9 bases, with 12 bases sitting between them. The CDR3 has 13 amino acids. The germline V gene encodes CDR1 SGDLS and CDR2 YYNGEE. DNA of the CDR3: TGTGCCAGCAGCGTAGGGCAGTCAAAGCAAGCTTTCTTT. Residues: CASSVGQSKQAFF.